This TCR beta chain was captured by sequencing in a study of cytomegalovirus exposure and HLA in healthy donors. Of note for this clone: Its antigen is unknown. This CDR3 is also generated by other DNA sequences in the sample.

The study, taken as a whole, reports: A few CMV-associated chains were confirmed in vitro to be specific for CMV antigens. One cluster of highly shared sequence variants probably arose as a sequencing artifact. Cytomegalovirus-associated status was assigned to 164 TCR beta chains.

The CDR3 loop spans 13 amino acids. Germline assignment: CDR1 SGHRS and CDR2 YFSETQ. V lost 4 bases and J lost 9; bases outside the gene matches: 4. Donors showed nominal health when sampled, although they likely had unrecorded immune exposures. The PCR ran on 60 Vbeta and 13 Jbeta primers. Repertoires were generated with immunoSEQ multiplex PCR, while TCRdb's copy carries only in-frame clones and drops some. The sample yields roughly 100,000 clones, around 60% seen once. The sequenced material came from PBMCs. The sequence was obtained from a human donor in good health. The rearrangement joins TRBV5-1 to TRBJ2-1; 10 bases fit TRBD2. In DNA form, the CDR3 reads TGCGCCAGCAGCCTAGCGGGAGTCGGTGAGCAGTTCTTC. Amino acids: CASSLAGVGEQFF.